This TCR beta chain is from a study of beta chain features in type 1 diabetes. The germline V and J ends were trimmed by 4 bases and 8 bases, with 16 bases remaining between them. Germline lookup yields CDR1 SGHDT and CDR2 YYEEEE. The CDR3 extends over 14 amino acids. Study-wide results and limits: Among all four CD4+ subsets, Type 1 diabetes patients had TCRB CDR3s that were moderately but significantly shorter. Shorter templates might be favored by PCR, equally in patients and controls.

The sequenced template was cDNA made from the entire isolated RNA. Sequencing was performed with immunoSEQ multiplex PCR; in TCRdb, only in-frame clones are kept and a portion is missing. The sample contains a few hundred thousand clones, approximately 15% of which appear only once. Donors underwent one heparinised blood draw, about 110 mL on average. Remarks on this clone: What it binds is unknown.

The chain is built from TRBV5-6 and TRBJ1-5; TRBD1 is a possible D gene (5 bases). The sequenced material came from naive CD4+ T cells from blood. This TCR was recovered from a young woman with type 1 diabetes. CDR3 region: CASSVRAGVKPQHF. CDR3 nucleotides: TGTGCCAGCAGCGTACGAGCGGGGGTTAAGCCCCAGCATTTT.